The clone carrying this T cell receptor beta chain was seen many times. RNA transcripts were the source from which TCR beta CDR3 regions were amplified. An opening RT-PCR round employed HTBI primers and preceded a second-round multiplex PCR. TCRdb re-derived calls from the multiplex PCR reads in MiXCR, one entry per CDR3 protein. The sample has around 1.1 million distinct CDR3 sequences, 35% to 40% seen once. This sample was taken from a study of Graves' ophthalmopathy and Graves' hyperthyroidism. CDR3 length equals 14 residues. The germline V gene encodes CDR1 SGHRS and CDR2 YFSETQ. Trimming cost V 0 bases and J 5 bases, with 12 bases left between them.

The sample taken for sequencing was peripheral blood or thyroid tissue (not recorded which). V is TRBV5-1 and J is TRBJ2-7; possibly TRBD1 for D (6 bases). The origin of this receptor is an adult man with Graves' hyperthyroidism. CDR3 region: CASSLVGQYHEQYF. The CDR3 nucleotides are TGCGCCAGCAGCTTGGTAGGACAGTACCACGAGCAGTACTTC.